A selection of T cell receptor beta chains follows, all from one sample in a study of T cell clusters in autoimmune cytopenias. TCRdb reanalyzed the multiplex PCR reads, giving one entry per CDR3 protein sequence and no DNA. Recorded for this sample: thousands of distinct CDR3 sequences. These records were also assigned to another study, of T cell repertoires in aging, cancer and after chemotherapy.

The sample was peripheral blood. These receptors all come from a human donor in good health. Each CDR3 is given with its conserved first and last residue. The order of the fields is clone size, J gene, V gene, CDR3 protein. The listing skips clone size in some rows; elsewhere it reads once, few, many or a size class.

>medium-sized|TRBJ2-7|TRBV6-5
CASSIGWDTQEQYF
>.|TRBJ1-6|TRBV24-1
CATSDVGTPYNSPLHF
>medium-sized|TRBJ1-2|TRBV6-2/TRBV6-3
CASRAPGGIYGYTF
>.|TRBJ1-1|TRBV27
CASSPAQGWNTEAFF
>medium-sized|TRBJ1-5|TRBV5-5
CASSLLLRDRQPQHF
>.|TRBJ2-7|TRBV6-1
CASSPGLKNEQYF
>medium-sized|TRBJ2-7|TRBV12-3/TRBV12-4
CASSPRDSLYEQYF
>.|TRBJ1-1|TRBV12-3/TRBV12-4
CASSLLEGRTEAFF
>.|TRBJ1-1|TRBV7-9
CASSLGGSSTEAFF
>.|TRBJ1-1|TRBV5-1
CASSLESQWTGTEAFF
>medium-sized|TRBJ2-3|TRBV13
CASSNLRQTDTQYF
>medium-sized|TRBJ1-6|TRBV6-1
CASRETGDNSPLHF
>medium-sized|TRBJ2-3|TRBV6-1
CASSRQGLGTDTQYF
>.|TRBJ1-5|TRBV10-1
CASTFGGSNQPQHF
>.|TRBJ2-3|TRBV5-1
CASSLDLSTDTQYF
>.|TRBJ1-1|TRBV6-1
CASSTSGRLNTEAFF
>medium-sized|TRBJ1-2|TRBV11-1
CASSAHTISTYGYTF
>.|TRBJ2-7|TRBV12-3/TRBV12-4
CASERSGGTYEQYF
>medium-sized|TRBJ1-3|TRBV29-1
CSAVGAGGNTIYF
>.|TRBJ1-2|TRBV7-2
CASSLGQPRNYYGYTF
>.|TRBJ2-2|TRBV5-1
CASSSGQGNTGELFF
>.|TRBJ2-7|TRBV9
CASSPLAGESYEQYF
>.|TRBJ2-1|TRBV27
CASSFPGFGRGGNEQFF
>medium-sized|TRBJ2-2|TRBV6-1
CASSEPGTNTGELFF
>.|TRBJ2-7|TRBV18
CASSVEGTGMLYEQYF
>.|TRBJ2-7|TRBV5-1
CASSLQVRAGGSYEQYF
>.|TRBJ2-7|TRBV10-3
CAISGYRDRGYEQYF
>medium-sized|TRBJ1-2|TRBV5-6
CASSPWDRAYYGYTF
>medium-sized|TRBJ2-7|TRBV6-2/TRBV6-3
CATQGLSRDEQYF
>.|TRBJ2-2|TRBV7-2
CASSLVGPPNTGELFF
>.|TRBJ1-1|TRBV12-3/TRBV12-4
CASRLNTEAFF
>medium-sized|TRBJ1-4|TRBV18
CASSPSHTWNEKLFF